The 10 T cell receptor beta chains in this list originate from one sample, sequenced in a study of blood T cells in healthy people across ages. Using a J-beta primer mix together with a sample-barcoded 5' primer, a second PCR was run for about 6 to 11 cycles. Using its own MiXCR run on the 5' RACE reads, TCRdb lists one record per CDR3 protein. The table has about 1.4 million distinct CDR3 sequences, approximately 59% seen once. Sequencing used blood. The receptors come from a man younger than 30 in good health.

The J gene is TRBJ2-5, the V gene TRBV29-1, with D possibly being TRBD2 (6 bases). Germline V gives CDR1 SQVTM, CDR2 ANQGSEA. V dropped 3 bases and J dropped 11 bases, with 37 bases sitting between them. There are 19 residues in the CDR3. The CDR3 loop is CSVDQEGKLDTSSYNEQYF. CDR3 nucleotides: TGCAGCGTTGATCAGGAGGGTAAACTAGACACTAGCTCCTACAATGAGCAGTACTTC.

This chain uses TRBV5-1 with TRBJ1-2, with 9 nucleotides matching TRBD1. This CDR3 comprises 13 residues. Germline V gene lookup returns CDR1 SGHRS and CDR2 YFSETQ. Trimming cost V 3 bases and J 4 bases; bases outside gene matches: 1. Written as DNA, the CDR3 is TGCGCCAGCAGCTGGGGACAGGGCTATGGCTACACCTTC. It is translated as CASSWGQGYGYTF.

The V gene is TRBV4-1, the J gene TRBJ2-7; 7 positions agree with TRBD1. V shed 5 bases and J 3 bases; nucleotides not matched to a gene: 7. The germline CDR1 and CDR2 sequences are MGHRA and YSYEKL. This CDR3 has 14 amino acids. The CDR3 nucleotides read TGCGCCAGCAGCTCGGGACAGCGGAACTACGAGCAGTACTTC. This sequence encodes CASSSGQRNYEQYF.

The V and J genes are TRBV5-5 and TRBJ1-1; no reliable D call. V shed 4 bases and J shed 1 base, with 11 bases lying between them. The CDR3 runs to 14 residues. The germline gives CDR1 SGHKS, CDR2 YYEKEE (reference sequence). CDR3 bases: TGTGCCAGCAGCCCGGTTTGGGGGAACACTGAAGCTTTCTTT. It encodes CASSPVWGNTEAFF.

Ten or more counts support this clonotype. The chain links TRBV14 to TRBJ2-5; perhaps TRBD1 as D (8 bases). Germline CDR1 SGHDN, CDR2 FVKESK. Trimming shortened V by 5 bases and J by 8 bases, and 18 bases separated the two germline ends. This CDR3 comprises 14 residues. As DNA, the CDR3 is TGTGCCAGCAGCTCACGGACAGGGACTAACACCCAGTACTTC. Translation gives CASSSRTGTNTQYF.

V gene TRBV29-1 combines with J gene TRBJ2-7; D is perhaps TRBD2 (6 bases). Germline assignment: CDR1 SQVTM and CDR2 ANQGSEA. With 6 bases removed from V and 0 bases from J, the gap between germline ends came to 15 bases. The CDR3 length is 14 residues. CDR3 DNA: TGCAGCGTGGGGCTAGTCGGGAGCTCCTACGAGCAGTACTTC. Encoded protein: CSVGLVGSSYEQYF.

The chain employs TRBV4-1 and TRBJ2-7; D is possibly TRBD1 (5 bases). Per germline, CDR1 MGHRA and CDR2 YSYEKL. Between the trimmed V and J ends, which lost 2 bases and 3 bases, there was a span of 8 bases. The CDR3 has 13 residues. The CDR3 spells CASSQTGLYEQYF. CDR3 nucleotides: TGCGCCAGCAGCCAAACAGGTCTCTACGAGCAGTACTTC.

The rearrangement uses TRBV12-3 or TRBV12-4 and TRBJ2-7, with 7 bases aligning to TRBD1. Losses at the gene ends were 3 bases for V and 12 bases for J; bases not matched to a gene: 14. There are 14 residues in the CDR3. For the CDR3, the DNA is TGTGCCAGCAGTTTGGGGGACAGACAAGAGACCCGGTACTTC. Amino acid sequence: CASSLGDRQETRYF.

The chain combines TRBV4-1 with TRBJ2-2; D is possibly TRBD2 (6 bases). Germline V lookup: CDR1 MGHRA, CDR2 YSYEKL. V was shortened by 8 bases and J by 5 bases, with 12 bases between the two germline ends. The CDR3 sequence is 13 residues long. The CDR3 region is CASGGSGTGELFF. CDR3 sequence (DNA): TGCGCCAGCGGAGGGAGTGGAACCGGGGAGCTGTTTTTT.

This clonotype turned up a few times. This chain links TRBV3-1 with TRBJ2-3, with no clear D. Per germline, CDR1 LGHDT and CDR2 YNNKEL (reference sequence). Trimming took 1 base from V and 1 from J, leaving 9 bases between them. The CDR3 contains 15 residues. Written as DNA, the CDR3 is TGTGCCAGCAGCCAAGCTAACTTGGGCACAGATACGCAGTATTTT. Translated: CASSQANLGTDTQYF.